The present T cell receptor (beta chain) was sequenced within a study of T cell repertoires in cytomegalovirus infection. Study overall: Public TCR beta signatures were indicative of both CMV infection and a matching HLA type.

TCRdb processed the reads anew with MiXCR; each CDR3 protein has one entry. The sample shows 450,000 to 650,000 distinct CDR3 sequences, around 27% of them seen only once. The CDR3 has 12 residues. The germline V gene encodes CDR1 LNHDA and CDR2 SQIVND (reference sequence). The sample was PBMCs. The TCR was taken from a human donor in good health (CMV status not recorded). Some clones in this sample may be carry-over from other donors' samples. The rearrangement uses TRBV19 and TRBJ1-4; tentative D call: TRBD1 (6 bases). The CDR3 protein is CASGGLGEKLFF. DNA of the CDR3: TGTGCGAGTGGGGGGCTCGGTGAAAAACTGTTTTTT.